The rows below give T cell receptor beta chains drawn from one sample of a study of T cell responses to AZD1222 COVID-19 vaccine. Profiling relied on immunoSEQ multiplex PCR, and the TCRdb table lists in-frame clones only, not all of them. The top ten clones hold roughly 2.9% of a sample with some 150,000 clones, approximately 90% of them seen once. Specimen: peripheral blood, collected on day 0 of MenACWY control vaccination. Source of these receptors: an adult in good health. Both conserved end residues are part of each CDR3. A D gene is named only where the DNA matches it firmly. Size is omitted from some rows. Given values are once, few, many or a class for expanded clones.

j_call: TRBJ2-7; d_call: .; clone_size: .; v_call: TRBV19; cdr3_aa: CASSSLASSYEQYF; cdr3_nt: TGTGCCAGTAGTTCACTGGCGAGCTCCTACGAGCAGTACTTC
j_call: TRBJ2-1; d_call: .; clone_size: .; v_call: TRBV24-1; cdr3_aa: CATRGTSPYNEQFF; cdr3_nt: TGTGCCACTAGAGGGACTTCTCCCTACAATGAGCAGTTCTTC
j_call: TRBJ2-5; d_call: TRBD2; clone_size: .; v_call: TRBV28; cdr3_aa: CASSLRGVKTQYF; cdr3_nt: TGTGCCAGCAGTTTACGGGGGGTAAAGACCCAGTACTTC
j_call: TRBJ2-5; d_call: .; clone_size: .; v_call: TRBV28; cdr3_aa: CASSLRFMETQYF; cdr3_nt: TGTGCCAGCAGTTTAAGGTTCATGGAGACCCAGTACTTC
j_call: TRBJ2-7; d_call: .; clone_size: .; v_call: TRBV25-1; cdr3_aa: CASSEGGSYEQYF; cdr3_nt: TGTGCCAGCAGTGAGGGGGGCTCCTACGAGCAGTACTTC
j_call: TRBJ2-4; d_call: TRBD1; clone_size: once; v_call: TRBV11-1; cdr3_aa: CASAGTGVNIQYF; cdr3_nt: TGTGCCAGCGCGGGGACAGGGGTGAACATTCAGTACTTC
j_call: TRBJ1-1; d_call: .; clone_size: .; v_call: TRBV7-2; cdr3_aa: CASSPTPGVTEAFF; cdr3_nt: TGTGCCAGCAGCCCGACACCTGGGGTCACTGAAGCTTTCTTT
j_call: TRBJ2-1; d_call: TRBD2; clone_size: few; v_call: TRBV6-4; cdr3_aa: CASSDSTSGSNEQFF; cdr3_nt: TGTGCCAGCAGTGACTCGACTAGCGGGAGTAATGAGCAGTTCTTC
j_call: TRBJ1-2; d_call: .; clone_size: .; v_call: TRBV5-1; cdr3_aa: CASSLKPLDYGYTF; cdr3_nt: TGCGCCAGCAGCCTCAAGCCCCTAGACTATGGCTACACCTTC
j_call: TRBJ1-5; d_call: TRBD1; clone_size: few; v_call: TRBV19; cdr3_aa: CASSAGTGGRQPQHF; cdr3_nt: TGTGCCAGTAGTGCCGGGACAGGGGGCCGGCAGCCCCAGCATTTT
j_call: TRBJ1-1; d_call: .; clone_size: few; v_call: TRBV27; cdr3_aa: CASSLSTVTEAFF; cdr3_nt: TGTGCCAGCAGTTTATCTACGGTCACTGAAGCTTTCTTT
j_call: TRBJ2-7; d_call: .; clone_size: .; v_call: TRBV7-9; cdr3_aa: CASRYLYGAVSSYEQYF; cdr3_nt: TGTGCCAGCAGATATCTTTACGGGGCAGTGAGCTCCTACGAGCAGTACTTC
j_call: TRBJ1-3; d_call: TRBD1; clone_size: .; v_call: TRBV28; cdr3_aa: CASSPDRGSGNTIYF; cdr3_nt: TGTGCCAGCAGCCCGGACAGGGGTTCGGGAAACACCATATATTTT
j_call: TRBJ2-7; d_call: .; clone_size: .; v_call: TRBV7-7; cdr3_aa: CASSLGASYEQYF; cdr3_nt: TGTGCCAGCAGCTTAGGTGCGTCCTACGAGCAGTACTTC
j_call: TRBJ2-1; d_call: TRBD2; clone_size: .; v_call: TRBV7-8; cdr3_aa: CASSRTSGSFNEQFF; cdr3_nt: TGTGCCAGCAGCCGGACTAGCGGGAGTTTCAATGAGCAGTTCTTC
j_call: TRBJ2-5; d_call: TRBD2; clone_size: many; v_call: TRBV6-4; cdr3_aa: CASSEGAGGLETQYF; cdr3_nt: TGTGCCAGCAGTGAAGGAGCGGGGGGGCTTGAGACCCAGTACTTC
j_call: TRBJ1-5; d_call: .; clone_size: .; v_call: TRBV10-3; cdr3_aa: CAISPRGGQPQHF; cdr3_nt: TGTGCCATCAGTCCCAGGGGAGGTCAGCCCCAGCATTTT
j_call: TRBJ2-3; d_call: TRBD2; clone_size: once; v_call: TRBV5-1; cdr3_aa: CASRGLAFTDTQYF; cdr3_nt: TGCGCCAGCAGGGGACTAGCGTTCACAGATACGCAGTATTTT
j_call: TRBJ2-1; d_call: TRBD2; clone_size: .; v_call: TRBV5-1; cdr3_aa: CASTLAGVYNEQFF; cdr3_nt: TGCGCCAGCACACTAGCGGGAGTATACAATGAGCAGTTCTTC
j_call: TRBJ1-2; d_call: .; clone_size: .; v_call: TRBV27; cdr3_aa: CASSLSANYGYTF; cdr3_nt: TGTGCCAGCAGTTTATCGGCTAACTATGGCTACACCTTC
j_call: TRBJ2-7; d_call: .; clone_size: .; v_call: TRBV6-5; cdr3_aa: CASSSTDRYEQYF; cdr3_nt: TGTGCCAGCAGTTCCACGGACCGCTACGAGCAGTACTTC
j_call: TRBJ2-7; d_call: TRBD1; clone_size: .; v_call: TRBV27; cdr3_aa: CASSSDRISSYEQYF; cdr3_nt: TGTGCCAGCAGTTCGGACAGGATAAGCTCCTACGAGCAGTACTTC
j_call: TRBJ2-4; d_call: .; clone_size: once; v_call: TRBV9; cdr3_aa: CASSGGTPPNIQYF; cdr3_nt: TGTGCCAGCAGCGGGGGGACTCCCCCAAACATTCAGTACTTC
j_call: TRBJ1-2; d_call: .; clone_size: .; v_call: TRBV10-3; cdr3_aa: CAALEDSNYGYTF; cdr3_nt: TGTGCCGCCCTTGAGGACAGTAACTATGGCTACACCTTC
j_call: TRBJ1-2; d_call: .; clone_size: once; v_call: TRBV6-5; cdr3_aa: CASSYSWGPDYGYTF; cdr3_nt: TGTGCCAGCAGTTACAGTTGGGGTCCGGATTATGGCTACACCTTC